This TCR beta chain was observed in a study of cytomegalovirus exposure and HLA in healthy donors. General study findings and limits: Three of the chains that were CMV-associated were confirmed in vitro to be specific for CMV antigens.

A multiplex PCR was run with 60 Vbeta primers and 13 Jbeta primers. Sequencing was performed with immunoSEQ multiplex PCR; in TCRdb, only in-frame clones are kept and a portion is missing. The data contain 130,000 to 150,000 clones, about 82% of them singletons. For this clone: Its cognate antigen is unknown.

Sequenced: PBMCs. This clonotype was obtained from a man aged 25-45 years in good health and CMV-seronegative.

The CDR3 loop reads CASTPPGLAGTDTQYF. CDR3 bases: TGTGCCAGTACCCCCCCCGGGCTAGCGGGGACAGATACGCAGTATTTT. This chain connects TRBV19 to TRBJ2-3, with TRBD2 matching 9 bases. The V gene's germline CDR1 is LNHDA and CDR2 SQIVND (reference sequence). The CDR3 runs 16 residues. Trimming removed 7 bases from V and 3 bases from J; junction bases left unmatched: 11.